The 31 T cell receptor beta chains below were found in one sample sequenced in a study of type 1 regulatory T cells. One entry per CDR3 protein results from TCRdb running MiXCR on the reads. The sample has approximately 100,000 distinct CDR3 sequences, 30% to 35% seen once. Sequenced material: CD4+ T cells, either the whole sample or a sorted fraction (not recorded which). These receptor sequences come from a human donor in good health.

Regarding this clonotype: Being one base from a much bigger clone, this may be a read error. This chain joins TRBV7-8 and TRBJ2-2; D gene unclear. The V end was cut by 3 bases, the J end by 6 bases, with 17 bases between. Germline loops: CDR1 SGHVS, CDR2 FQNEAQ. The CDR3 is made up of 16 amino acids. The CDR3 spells CASSFGWVVRAGELFF. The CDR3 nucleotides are TGTGCCAGCAGCTTTGGGTGGGTAGTACGCGCCGGGGAGCTGTTTTTT.

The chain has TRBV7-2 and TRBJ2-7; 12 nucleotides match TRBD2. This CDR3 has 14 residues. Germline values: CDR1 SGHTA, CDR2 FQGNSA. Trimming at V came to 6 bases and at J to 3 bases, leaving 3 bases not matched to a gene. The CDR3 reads CASRKGLAGYEQYF. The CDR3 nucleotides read TGTGCCAGCAGAAAGGGACTAGCGGGCTACGAGCAGTACTTC.

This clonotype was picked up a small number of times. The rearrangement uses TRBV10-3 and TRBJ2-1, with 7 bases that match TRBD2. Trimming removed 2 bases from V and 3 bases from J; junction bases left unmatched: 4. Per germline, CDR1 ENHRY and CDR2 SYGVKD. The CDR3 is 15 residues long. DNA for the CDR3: TGTGCCATCAGTGAGAAGGCGGGAGTCTACAATGAGCAGTTCTTC. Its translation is CAISEKAGVYNEQFF.

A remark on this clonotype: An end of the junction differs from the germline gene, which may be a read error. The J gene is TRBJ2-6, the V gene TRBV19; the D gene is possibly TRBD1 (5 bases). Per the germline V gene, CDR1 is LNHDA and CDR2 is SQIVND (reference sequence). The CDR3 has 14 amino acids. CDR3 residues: CASSTLSGANVLTF. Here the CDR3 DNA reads TGTGCCAGTAGTACACTTTCTGGGGCCAATGTCCTGACTTTC.

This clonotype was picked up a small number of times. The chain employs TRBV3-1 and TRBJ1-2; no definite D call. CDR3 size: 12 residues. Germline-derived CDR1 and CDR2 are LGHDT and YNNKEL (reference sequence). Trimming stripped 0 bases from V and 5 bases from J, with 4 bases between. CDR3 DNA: TGTGCCAGCAGCCAAGAGGAGTATGGCTACACCTTC. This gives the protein CASSQEEYGYTF.

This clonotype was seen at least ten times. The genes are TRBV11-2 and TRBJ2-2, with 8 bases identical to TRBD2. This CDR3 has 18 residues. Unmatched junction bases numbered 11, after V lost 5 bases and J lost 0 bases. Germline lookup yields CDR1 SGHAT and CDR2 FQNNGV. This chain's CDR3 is CASSARPMTSANTGELFF. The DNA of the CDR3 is TGTGCCAGCAGCGCCCGCCCGATGACTAGCGCGAACACCGGGGAGCTGTTTTTT.

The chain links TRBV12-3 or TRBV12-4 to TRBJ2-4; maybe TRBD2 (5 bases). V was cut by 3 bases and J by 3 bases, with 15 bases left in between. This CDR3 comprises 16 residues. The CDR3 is CASSFAELVIKNIQYF. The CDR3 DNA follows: TGTGCCAGCAGTTTTGCCGAACTAGTAATCAAAAACATTCAGTACTTC.

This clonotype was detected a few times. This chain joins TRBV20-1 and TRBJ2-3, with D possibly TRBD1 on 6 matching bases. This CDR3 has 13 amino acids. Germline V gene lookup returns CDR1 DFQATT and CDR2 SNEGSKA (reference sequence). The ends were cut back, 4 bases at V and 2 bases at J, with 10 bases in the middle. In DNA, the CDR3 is TGCAGTGCTACTCCAGGGGTCACAGATACGCAGTATTTT. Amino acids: CSATPGVTDTQYF.

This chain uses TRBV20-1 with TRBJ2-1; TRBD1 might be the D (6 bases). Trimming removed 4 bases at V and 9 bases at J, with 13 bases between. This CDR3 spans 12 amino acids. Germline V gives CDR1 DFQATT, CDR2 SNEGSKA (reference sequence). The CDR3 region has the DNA TGCAGTGCTAAGACAGGTTTCCCTGAGCAGTTCTTC. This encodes CSAKTGFPEQFF.

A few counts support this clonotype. In DNA, the CDR3 is TGTGCCAGCAGCCCCATCGGGCAGGGAACTGAAGCTTTCTTT. Translated: CASSPIGQGTEAFF. The chain uses TRBV6-1 and TRBJ1-1, with a possible D match to TRBD1 (5 bases). The V and J ends lost 6 bases and 5 bases respectively, with 16 bases between them. The length of the CDR3 is 14 residues. Per germline, CDR1 MNHNS and CDR2 SASEGT.

DNA of the CDR3: TGTGCCAGCAGTCAGGTCTGGGGCCAAGAGACCCAGTACTTC. Translated: CASSQVWGQETQYF. The rearrangement joins TRBV28 to TRBJ2-5, with unresolved D. The germline gives CDR1 MDHEN, CDR2 SYDVKM. V was cut by 5 bases and J by 1 base, with 11 bases left in between. CDR3 length: 14 residues.

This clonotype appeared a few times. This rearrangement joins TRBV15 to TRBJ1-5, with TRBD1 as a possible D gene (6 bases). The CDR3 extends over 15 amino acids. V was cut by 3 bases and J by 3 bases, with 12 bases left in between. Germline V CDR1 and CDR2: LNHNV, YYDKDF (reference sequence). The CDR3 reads CATSSGTNPNQPQHF. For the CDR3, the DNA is TGTGCCACCAGCAGTGGGACAAACCCCAATCAGCCCCAGCATTTT.

In DNA form, the CDR3 reads TGTGCCACCAGCGAGGACAGGCTGACCAAAAACATTCAGTACTTC. Amino acid sequence: CATSEDRLTKNIQYF. V gene TRBV15 combines with J gene TRBJ2-4; the match to TRBD1 covers 7 bases. CDR1 and CDR2 from the germline V gene are LNHNV and YYDKDF (reference sequence). The CDR3 sequence is 15 residues long. V lost 5 bases to trimming and J lost 2 bases; unmatched junction nucleotides: 6.

CDR3 nucleotides: TGTGCCAGCAGCCCCACCGACTTGAACACTGAAGCTTTCTTT. Its protein product is CASSPTDLNTEAFF. The chain combines TRBV7-8 with TRBJ1-1; D remains unclear. The V gene lost 5 bases and the J gene lost 0 bases, with 10 bases spanning the gap. CDR3 length: 14 amino acids. Germline assignment: CDR1 SGHVS and CDR2 FQNEAQ.

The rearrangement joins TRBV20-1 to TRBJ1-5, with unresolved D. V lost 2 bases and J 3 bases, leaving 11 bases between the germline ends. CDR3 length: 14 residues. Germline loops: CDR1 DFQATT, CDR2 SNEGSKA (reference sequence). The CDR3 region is CSARLGQNNQPQHF. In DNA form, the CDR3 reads TGCAGTGCTAGATTAGGTCAAAACAATCAGCCCCAGCATTTT.

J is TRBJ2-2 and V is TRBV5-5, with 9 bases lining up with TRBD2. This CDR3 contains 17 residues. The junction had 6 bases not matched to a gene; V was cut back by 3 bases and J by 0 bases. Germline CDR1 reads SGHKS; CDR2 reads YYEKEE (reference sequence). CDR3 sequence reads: CASSSKWTSANTGELFF. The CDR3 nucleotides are TGTGCCAGCAGCTCTAAATGGACTAGCGCGAACACCGGGGAGCTGTTTTTT.

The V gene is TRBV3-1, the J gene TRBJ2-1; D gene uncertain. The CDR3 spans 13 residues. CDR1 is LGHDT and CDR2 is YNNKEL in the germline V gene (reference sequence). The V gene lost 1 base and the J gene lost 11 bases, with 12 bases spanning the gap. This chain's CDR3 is CASSQVGRPKQFF. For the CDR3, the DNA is TGTGCCAGCAGCCAAGTCGGGCGGCCCAAGCAGTTCTTC.

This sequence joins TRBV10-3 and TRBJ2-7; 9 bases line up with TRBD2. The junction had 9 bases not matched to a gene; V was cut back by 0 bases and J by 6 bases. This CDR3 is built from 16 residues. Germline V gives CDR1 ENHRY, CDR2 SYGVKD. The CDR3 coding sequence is TGTGCCATCAGTGAGTCGTTAGCGGGAGAAGTAAGCGAGCAGTACTTC. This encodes CAISESLAGEVSEQYF.

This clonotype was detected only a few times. In DNA form, the CDR3 reads TGTGCCAGCAAGCCAGGGGGCCGAGAGACCCAGTACTTC. As protein: CASKPGGRETQYF. The chain employs TRBV27 and TRBJ2-5; TRBD1 agrees at 8 bases. V lost 7 bases and J lost 4; bases outside the gene matches: 5. CDR1 is MNHEY and CDR2 is SMNVEV in the germline V gene (reference sequence). CDR3 length: 13 residues.

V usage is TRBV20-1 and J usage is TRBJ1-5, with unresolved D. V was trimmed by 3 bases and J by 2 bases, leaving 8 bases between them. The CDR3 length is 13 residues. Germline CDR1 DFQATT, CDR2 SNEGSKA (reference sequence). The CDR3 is CSASREGNQPQHF. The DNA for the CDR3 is TGCAGTGCTAGTAGGGAAGGCAATCAGCCCCAGCATTTT.

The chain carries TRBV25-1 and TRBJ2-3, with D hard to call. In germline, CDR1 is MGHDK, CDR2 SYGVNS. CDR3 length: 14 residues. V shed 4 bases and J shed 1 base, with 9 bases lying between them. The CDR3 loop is CASSAYSGTDTQYF. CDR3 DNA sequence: TGTGCCAGCAGTGCATACTCTGGCACAGATACGCAGTATTTT.

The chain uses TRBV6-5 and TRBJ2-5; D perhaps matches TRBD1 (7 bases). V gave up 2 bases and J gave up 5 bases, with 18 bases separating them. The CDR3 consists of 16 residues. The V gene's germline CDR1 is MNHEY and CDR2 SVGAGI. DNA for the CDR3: TGTGCCAGCAGTTACGAGGGGGCGGAGGGTGAGGAGACCCAGTACTTC. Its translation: CASSYEGAEGEETQYF.

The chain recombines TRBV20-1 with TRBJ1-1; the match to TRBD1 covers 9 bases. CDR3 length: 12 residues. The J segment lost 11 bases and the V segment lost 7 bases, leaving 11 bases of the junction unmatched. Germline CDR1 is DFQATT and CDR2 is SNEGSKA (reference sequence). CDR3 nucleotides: TGCAGTGTGCCGGACAGGGGTGATTGGGCTTTCTTT. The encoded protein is CSVPDRGDWAFF.

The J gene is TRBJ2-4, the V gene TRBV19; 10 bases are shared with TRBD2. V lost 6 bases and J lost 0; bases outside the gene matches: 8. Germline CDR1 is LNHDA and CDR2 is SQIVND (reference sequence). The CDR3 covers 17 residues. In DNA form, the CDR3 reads TGTGCCAGTAGCGACTATGGACTAGCGGCAGCCAAAAACATTCAGTACTTC. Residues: CASSDYGLAAAKNIQYF.

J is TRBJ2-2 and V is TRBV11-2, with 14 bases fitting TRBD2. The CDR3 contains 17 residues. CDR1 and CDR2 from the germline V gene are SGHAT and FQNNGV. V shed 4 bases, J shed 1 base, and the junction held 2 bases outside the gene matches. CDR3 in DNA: TGTGCCAGCAGCTGGGGGACTAGCGGGAGGAACACCGGGGAGCTGTTTTTT. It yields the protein CASSWGTSGRNTGELFF. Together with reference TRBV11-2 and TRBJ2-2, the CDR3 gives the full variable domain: EAGVAQSPRYKIIEKRQSVAFWCNPISGHATLYWYQQILGQGPKLLIQFQNNGVVDDSQLPKDRFSAERLKGVDSTLKIQPAKLEDSAVYLCASSWGTSGRNTGELFFGEGSRLTVL.

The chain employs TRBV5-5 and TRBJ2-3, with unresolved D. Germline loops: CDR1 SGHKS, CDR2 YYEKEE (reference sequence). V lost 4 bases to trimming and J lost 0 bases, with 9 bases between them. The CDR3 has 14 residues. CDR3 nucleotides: TGTGCCAGCAGCCCGACTGAGAGCACAGATACGCAGTATTTT. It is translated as CASSPTESTDTQYF.

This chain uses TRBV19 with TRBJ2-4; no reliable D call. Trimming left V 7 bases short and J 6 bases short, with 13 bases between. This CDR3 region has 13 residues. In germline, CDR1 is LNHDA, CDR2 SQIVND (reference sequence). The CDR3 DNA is TGTGCCAGTACCCCAGATGGTGGAAACATTCAGTACTTC. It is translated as CASTPDGGNIQYF.

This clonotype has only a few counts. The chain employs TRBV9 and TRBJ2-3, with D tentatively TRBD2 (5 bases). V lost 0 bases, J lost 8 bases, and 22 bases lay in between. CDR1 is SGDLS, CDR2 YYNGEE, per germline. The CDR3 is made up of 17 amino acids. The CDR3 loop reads CASSVAAPSPPGLTQYF. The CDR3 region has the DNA TGTGCCAGCAGCGTAGCCGCCCCTAGCCCCCCCGGTCTTACGCAGTATTTT.

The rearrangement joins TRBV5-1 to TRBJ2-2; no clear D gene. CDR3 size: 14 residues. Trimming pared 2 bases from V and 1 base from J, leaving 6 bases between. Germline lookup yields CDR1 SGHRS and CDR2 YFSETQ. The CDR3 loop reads CASSFGQNTGELFF. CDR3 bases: TGCGCCAGCAGCTTTGGTCAGAACACCGGGGAGCTGTTTTTT.

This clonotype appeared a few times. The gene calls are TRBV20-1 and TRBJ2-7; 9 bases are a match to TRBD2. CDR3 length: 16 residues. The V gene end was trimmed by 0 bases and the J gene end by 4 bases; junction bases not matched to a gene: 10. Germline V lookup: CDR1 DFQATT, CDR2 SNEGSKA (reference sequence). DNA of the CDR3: TGCAGTGCTAGAGAACCTCCTAGCGGGACTTCATACGAGCAGTACTTC. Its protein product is CSAREPPSGTSYEQYF.

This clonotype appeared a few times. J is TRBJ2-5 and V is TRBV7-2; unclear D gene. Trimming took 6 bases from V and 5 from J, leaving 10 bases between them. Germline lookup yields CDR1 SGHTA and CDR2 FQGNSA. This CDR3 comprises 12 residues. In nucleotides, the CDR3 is TGTGCCAGCAGTCCTAGGCTGGAGACCCAGTACTTC. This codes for CASSPRLETQYF.